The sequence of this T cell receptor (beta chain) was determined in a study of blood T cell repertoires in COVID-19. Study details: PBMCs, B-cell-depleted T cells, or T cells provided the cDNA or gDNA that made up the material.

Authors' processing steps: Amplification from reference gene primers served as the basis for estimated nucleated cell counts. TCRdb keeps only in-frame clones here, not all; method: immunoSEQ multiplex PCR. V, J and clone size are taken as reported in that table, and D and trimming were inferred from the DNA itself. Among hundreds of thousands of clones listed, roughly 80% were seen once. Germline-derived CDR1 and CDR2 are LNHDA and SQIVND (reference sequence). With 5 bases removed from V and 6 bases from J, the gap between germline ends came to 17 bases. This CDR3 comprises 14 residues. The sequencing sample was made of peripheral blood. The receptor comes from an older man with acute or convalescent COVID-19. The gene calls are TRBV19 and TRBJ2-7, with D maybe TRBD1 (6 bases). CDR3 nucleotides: TGTGCCAGTAGTGGGGGCGCAATAACAGGCGAGCAGTACTTC. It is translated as CASSGGAITGEQYF.